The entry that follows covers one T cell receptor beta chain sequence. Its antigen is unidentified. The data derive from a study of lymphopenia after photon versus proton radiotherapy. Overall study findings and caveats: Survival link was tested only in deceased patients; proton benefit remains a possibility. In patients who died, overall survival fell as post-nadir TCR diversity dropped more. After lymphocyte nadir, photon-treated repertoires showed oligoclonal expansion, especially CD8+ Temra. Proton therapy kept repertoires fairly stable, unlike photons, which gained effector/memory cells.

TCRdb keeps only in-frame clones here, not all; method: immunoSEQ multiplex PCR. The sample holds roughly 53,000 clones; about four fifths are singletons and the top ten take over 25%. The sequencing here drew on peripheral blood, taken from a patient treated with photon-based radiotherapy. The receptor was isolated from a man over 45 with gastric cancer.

CDR3 nucleotides: TGCGCCAGCAGCCTTAGCGGGAGGGGAGATACGCAGTATTTT. Its protein product is CASSLSGRGDTQYF. This chain uses TRBV5-1 with TRBJ2-3, with TRBD2 matching over 11 bases. The V segment lost 4 bases and the J segment 5 bases; nucleotides outside the gene matches: 3. The CDR3 spans 14 residues. Germline V gene sequence: CDR1 SGHRS, CDR2 YFSETQ.